The T cell receptor beta chain described here comes from a study of T cells in Graves' hyperthyroidism and ophthalmopathy. The sample holds many counts of this clonotype. Looked up from germline, CDR1 is SGHRS and CDR2 is YFSETQ. Trimming took off 0 bases at V and 5 bases at J, with 26 bases between the two ends. CDR3 size: 19 residues. The investigators amplified TCR beta CDR3 regions from RNA transcripts. During a first-round RT-PCR of the TCR CDR3, the HTBI primer set was used. TCRdb processed the multiplex PCR reads anew with MiXCR; each CDR3 protein has one entry. The table lists 300,000 to 400,000 distinct CDR3 sequences, roughly 15% of them singletons.

The J gene is TRBJ1-1, the V gene TRBV5-1; D remains unclear. The specimen sequenced was blood. The sequence came from a woman in her twenties or thirties with Graves' ophthalmopathy. CDR3 residues: CASSLARATANGGGTEAFF. CDR3 sequence (DNA): TGCGCCAGCAGCTTGGCTAGGGCGACCGCGAACGGAGGTGGAACTGAAGCTTTCTTT.